The next 15 T cell receptor beta chains were all read from a single sample in a study of T cell responses to AZD1222 COVID-19 vaccine. Clones were sequenced by immunoSEQ multiplex PCR, and TCRdb holds only the in-frame ones, with some missing. The sample shows 25,000 to 30,000 clones, about 89% of them seen only once. The source was peripheral blood, collected on day 0 of AZD1222 vaccination. The receptors come from an adult in good health.

The V gene is TRBV6-2 or TRBV6-3, the J gene TRBJ2-7; tentative D call: TRBD1 (6 bases). The V end was cut by 5 bases, the J end by 3 bases, with 11 bases between. The CDR3 consists of 13 residues. Looked up from germline, CDR1 is MNHEY and CDR2 is SVGEGT. CDR3 loop: CASSATGYYEQYF. CDR3 sequence (DNA): TGTGCCAGCAGTGCGACAGGCTACTACGAGCAGTACTTC.

The rearrangement uses TRBV28 and TRBJ1-3, with a possible D match to TRBD1 (6 bases). The CDR3 is 16 amino acids. Deletions cut 5 bases from V and 0 bases from J, with 14 bases between. Germline CDR1 and CDR2: MDHEN and SYDVKM. In DNA, the CDR3 is TGTGCCAGCAGTGCTTCCGACAGGAGCTCTGGAAACACCATATATTTT. It is translated as CASSASDRSSGNTIYF. Combining the CDR3 with reference TRBV28 and TRBJ1-3 gives the whole variable domain DVKVTQSSRYLVKRTGEKVFLECVQDMDHENMFWYRQDPGLGLRLIYFSYDVKMKEKGDIPEGYSVSREKKERFSLILESASTNQTSMYLCASSASDRSSGNTIYFGEGSWLTVV.

The V call is TRBV29-1, the J call TRBJ1-2, with 7 bases lining up with TRBD1. V trimming: 8 bases; J trimming: 8 bases; junction bases outside the gene matches: 8. Germline loops: CDR1 SQVTM, CDR2 ANQGSEA. The CDR3 runs 11 residues. The CDR3 DNA sequence: TGCAGCCTGCCAGCGGACAGGGGCTACACCTTC. Amino acid sequence: CSLPADRGYTF. Looking up the rest from reference TRBV29-1 and TRBJ1-2 gives the full variable domain: SAVISQKPSRDICQRGTSLTIQCQVDSQVTMMFWYRQQPGQSLTLIATANQGSEATYESGFVIDKFPISRPNLTFSTLTVSNMSPEDSSIYLCSLPADRGYTFGSGTRLTVV.

The chain joins TRBV5-1 to TRBJ1-4, with D perhaps TRBD1 (5 bases). Germline-derived CDR1 and CDR2 are SGHRS and YFSETQ. The CDR3 sequence is 14 residues long. Trimming pared 4 bases from V and 5 bases from J, leaving 12 bases between. CDR3 bases: TGCGCCAGCAGCGTGGACACGGAAAATGAAAAACTGTTTTTT. Translating gives CASSVDTENEKLFF.

The rearrangement joins TRBV28 to TRBJ2-3; 10 nucleotides line up with TRBD2. The CDR3 sequence is 17 residues long. Trimming removed 3 bases from V and 3 bases from J; junction bases left unmatched: 9. CDR1 and CDR2 from the germline V gene are MDHEN and SYDVKM. The CDR3 DNA reads as TGTGCCAGCAGTTTTGGGGCTAGCGGGAGCCCTACAGATACGCAGTATTTT. Its translation is CASSFGASGSPTDTQYF.

The chain uses TRBV4-1 and TRBJ2-1, with 10 bases matching TRBD2. There are 20 residues in the CDR3. Per germline, CDR1 MGHRA and CDR2 YSYEKL. J lost 7 bases, V lost 0 bases, and 18 bases had no gene match. CDR3 DNA sequence: TGCGCCAGCAGCCAAGATTTCCCCCGGAGAGTAGCGGGAGGAACTAATGAGCAGTTCTTC. Encoded protein: CASSQDFPRRVAGGTNEQFF.

The genes are TRBV5-8 and TRBJ1-5; D gene uncertain. V lost 2 bases, J lost 3 bases, and 12 bases lay in between. The CDR3 is made up of 15 amino acids. The V gene's germline CDR1 is SGHTS and CDR2 YDEGEE. CDR3 coding DNA: TGTGCCAGCAGCTTATTTGGTACAGACAATCAGCCCCAGCATTTT. This gives the protein CASSLFGTDNQPQHF.

V is TRBV7-2 and J is TRBJ1-5; D not resolved. The CDR3 contains 15 residues. Trimming pared 1 base from V and 4 bases from J, leaving 11 bases between. Germline lookup yields CDR1 SGHTA and CDR2 FQGNSA. CDR3 in amino acids: CASSLGLLGNQPQHF. CDR3 nucleotide sequence: TGTGCCAGCAGCTTAGGGTTGTTGGGAAATCAGCCCCAGCATTTT.

This rearrangement joins TRBV19 to TRBJ2-3; 8 nucleotides align to TRBD1. The germline V gene encodes CDR1 LNHDA and CDR2 SQIVND (reference sequence). This CDR3 spans 14 amino acids. V lost 10 bases and J lost 0; bases outside the gene matches: 6. The CDR3: CATRQGSSTDTQYF. CDR3 coding DNA: TGTGCCACGAGACAGGGGTCTAGCACAGATACGCAGTATTTT.

As DNA, the CDR3 is TGTGCCAGCAGAGACGGGACGGTCTTTGCGCAGTTCTTC. Residues: CASRDGTVFAQFF. This chain connects TRBV12-3 or TRBV12-4 to TRBJ2-1; either TRBD1 or TRBD2 may supply D (5 bases each). The CDR3 loop spans 13 amino acids. V was clipped by 6 bases and J by 12 bases, with 18 bases between them.

The genes are TRBV19 and TRBJ1-1, with D perhaps matching TRBD1 (5 bases). The CDR3 is made up of 14 amino acids. Looked up from germline, CDR1 is LNHDA and CDR2 is SQIVND (reference sequence). V lost 3 bases and J lost 6, with 14 bases in between. The CDR3 DNA is TGTGCCAGTAGTATGCGCGGTTGGGGCGCTGAAGCTTTCTTT. Encoded protein: CASSMRGWGAEAFF.

The chain recombines TRBV9 with TRBJ2-1, with 9 bases aligning to TRBD2. Germline CDR1 reads SGDLS; CDR2 reads YYNGEE. V shed 3 bases and J 2 bases; nucleotides not matched to a gene: 9. The CDR3 length is 17 residues. The CDR3 DNA reads TGTGCCAGCAGCGGGGCGGGAGGGCCTAGAACCTACAATGAGCAGTTCTTC. Its protein is CASSGAGGPRTYNEQFF.

This chain links TRBV4-1 with TRBJ2-2; D call uncertain. Germline values: CDR1 MGHRA, CDR2 YSYEKL. V gave up 1 base and J gave up 4 bases, with 13 bases separating them. There are 16 residues in the CDR3. The CDR3 loop is CASSQVDLVVTGELFF. For the CDR3, the DNA is TGCGCCAGCAGCCAAGTTGACCTTGTGGTCACCGGGGAGCTGTTTTTT.

The chain carries TRBV4-1 and TRBJ1-3; D perhaps matches TRBD1 (5 bases). The CDR3 consists of 15 residues. CDR1 MGHRA and CDR2 YSYEKL come from the germline V gene. V lost 3 bases and J 0 bases, leaving 9 bases between the germline ends. The CDR3 DNA follows: TGCGCCAGCAGCCACATAGACAGCTCTGGAAACACCATATATTTT. Translated, it gives CASSHIDSSGNTIYF.

The chain links TRBV5-1 to TRBJ2-2; 7 bases agree with TRBD2. CDR1 and CDR2 (germline): SGHRS, YFSETQ. V dropped 0 bases and J dropped 1; count of bases not matched to a gene: 3. CDR3 length: 16 residues. The CDR3 DNA reads as TGCGCCAGCAGCTTGGCACTAGCGATGAACACCGGGGAGCTGTTTTTT. Translation: CASSLALAMNTGELFF. Full variable domain (remainder filled in from reference TRBV5-1 and TRBJ2-2): KAGVTQTPRYLIKTRGQQVTLSCSPISGHRSVSWYQQTPGQGLQFLFEYFSETQRNKGNFPGRFSGRQFSNSRSEMNVSTLELGDSALYLCASSLALAMNTGELFFGEGSRLTVL.